Included here is one TCR beta chain sequence, with context. This entry comes from a study of control samples from healthy donors and cancer patients. V lost 7 bases, J lost 4 bases, and 18 bases lay in between. This CDR3 is 15 amino acids long. Per the germline V gene, CDR1 is LGHDT and CDR2 is YNNKEL (reference sequence). Method: immunoSEQ multiplex PCR; TCRdb's copy keeps in-frame clones and lacks some. The sample includes 150,000 to 200,000 clones, roughly 94% of them seen just once. The receptor was derived from a woman between 40 and 50 years old in good health. Source material: blood. The V gene is TRBV3-1 (or the pseudogene TRBV3-2), the J gene TRBJ2-3; the D gene could be TRBD1 or TRBD2 (5 bases each). CDR3 DNA sequence: TGTGCCAGCACCGGGACCTTCAGTGGGGCAGATACGCAGTATTTT. It encodes CASTGTFSGADTQYF.